Given below is one TCR beta chain in context. The antigen remains undetermined. The sample comes from a study of vaccination and CD4 T cells after COVID-19. Study information: Convalescent individuals exhibited SARS-CoV-2 positivity on nasal swab PCR, with nine mild and one severe presentation. Researchers treated control cultures with a CEFX pool, an HIV-1 Nef pool, or no peptide.

Described treatment: 10-day PBMC culture with coronavirus spike peptide pools or control peptides (ViraFEST assay). The Oncomine TCR Beta short-read assay sequenced DNA from cultured CD4+ T cells. Each CDR3 protein is one row after TCRdb ran MiXCR on the PCR reads. This sample has 2,500 to 4,000 distinct CDR3 sequences, with roughly 26% found just once. This TCR came from a human donor who had recovered from COVID-19. The material was CD4+ T cells from blood, cultured in vitro, obtained after SARS-CoV-2 vaccination.

CDR3 sequence (DNA): TGTGCCAGTAGTACCTCTCGGACTGGGAACACTGAAGCTTTCTTT. Translated, it gives CASSTSRTGNTEAFF. The rearrangement uses TRBV19 and TRBJ1-1, with D unclear. The germline V gene encodes CDR1 LNHDA and CDR2 SQIVND (reference sequence). Trimming pared 4 bases from V and 1 base from J, leaving 13 bases between. The CDR3 sequence is 15 residues long.